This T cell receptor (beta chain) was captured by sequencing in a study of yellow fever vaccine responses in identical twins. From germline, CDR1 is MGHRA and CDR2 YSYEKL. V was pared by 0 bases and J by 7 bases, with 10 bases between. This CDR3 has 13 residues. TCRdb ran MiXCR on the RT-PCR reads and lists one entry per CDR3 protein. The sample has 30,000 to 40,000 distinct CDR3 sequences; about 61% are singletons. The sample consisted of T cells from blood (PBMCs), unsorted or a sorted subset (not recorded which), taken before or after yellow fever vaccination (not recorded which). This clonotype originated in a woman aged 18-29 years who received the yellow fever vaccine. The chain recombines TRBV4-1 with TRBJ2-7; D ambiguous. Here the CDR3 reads CASSQDLRREQYV. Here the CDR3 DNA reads TGCGCCAGCAGCCAAGATTTAAGAAGGGAGCAGTACGTC.